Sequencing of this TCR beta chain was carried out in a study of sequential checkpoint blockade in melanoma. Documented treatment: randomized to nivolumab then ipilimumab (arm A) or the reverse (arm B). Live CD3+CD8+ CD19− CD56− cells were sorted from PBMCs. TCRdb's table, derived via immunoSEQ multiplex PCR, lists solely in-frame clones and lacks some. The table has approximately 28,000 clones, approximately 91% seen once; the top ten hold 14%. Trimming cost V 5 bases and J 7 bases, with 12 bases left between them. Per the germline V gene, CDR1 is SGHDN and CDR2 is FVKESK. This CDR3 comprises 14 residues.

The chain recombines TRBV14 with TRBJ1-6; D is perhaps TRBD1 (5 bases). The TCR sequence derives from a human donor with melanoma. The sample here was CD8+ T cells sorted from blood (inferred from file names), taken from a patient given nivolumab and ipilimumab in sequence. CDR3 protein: CASSLGGRNSPLHF. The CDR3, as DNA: TGTGCCAGCAGCTTGGGGGGACGGAATTCACCCCTCCACTTT. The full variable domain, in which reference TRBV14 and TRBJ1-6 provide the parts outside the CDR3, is EAGVTQFPSHSVIEKGQTVTLRCDPISGHDNLYWYRRVMGKEIKFLLHFVKESKQDESGMPNNRFLAERTGGTYSTLKVQPAELEDSGVYFCASSLGGRNSPLHFGNGTRLTVT.